This TCR beta chain was recorded in a study of CD8+CD57+ T cells in acquired aplastic anemia. In its sample, this clonotype was seen many times. CDR3 and TCR beta VDJ profiling relied on genomic DNA as the template. MiXCR was run by TCRdb on the reads, yielding one entry per CDR3 protein. This sample yields 190,000 or so distinct CDR3 sequences, of which 60% to 65% are seen a single time; 25% to 35% belongs to the top ten. Germline CDR1 SGDLS, CDR2 YYNGEE. Trimming took off 0 bases at V and 10 bases at J, with 12 bases between the two ends. The CDR3 is made up of 13 amino acids. The sample comprised sorted CD4+, CD8+, or CD8+CD57+ T cells (not recorded which) from PBMCs. This chain links TRBV9 with TRBJ2-3; possible D gene TRBD2, 6 bases. This TCR was recovered from a human donor in good health. CDR3 DNA sequence: TGTGCCAGCAGCGTAGGCCGCCGGGGGTCGCAGTATTTT. This encodes CASSVGRRGSQYF.